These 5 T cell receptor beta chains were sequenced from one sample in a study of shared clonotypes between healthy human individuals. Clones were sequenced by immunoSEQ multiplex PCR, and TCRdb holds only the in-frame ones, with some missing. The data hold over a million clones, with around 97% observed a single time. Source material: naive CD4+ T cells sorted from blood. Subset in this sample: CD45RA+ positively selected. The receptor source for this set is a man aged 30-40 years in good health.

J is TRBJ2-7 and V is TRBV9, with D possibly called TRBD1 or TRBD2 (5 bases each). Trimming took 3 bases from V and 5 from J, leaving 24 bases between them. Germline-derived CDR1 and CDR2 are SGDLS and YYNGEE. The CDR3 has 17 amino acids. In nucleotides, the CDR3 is TGTGCCAGCAGCGCGGACCGAGGGGCTCCAGCAGGAAACGAGCAGTACTTC. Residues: CASSADRGAPAGNEQYF.

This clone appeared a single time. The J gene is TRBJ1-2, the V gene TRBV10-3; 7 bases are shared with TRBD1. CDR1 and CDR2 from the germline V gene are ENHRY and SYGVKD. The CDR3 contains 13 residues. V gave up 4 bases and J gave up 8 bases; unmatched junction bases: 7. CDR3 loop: CAISADRVGGYTF. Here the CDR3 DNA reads TGTGCCATCAGTGCCGACAGGGTAGGCGGCTACACCTTC.

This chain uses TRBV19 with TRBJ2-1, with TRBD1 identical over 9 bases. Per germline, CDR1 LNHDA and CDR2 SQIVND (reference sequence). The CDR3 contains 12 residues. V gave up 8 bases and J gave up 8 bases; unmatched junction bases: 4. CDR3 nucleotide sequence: TGTGCCAGTGGCCGGACAGGGGATGAGCAGTTCTTC. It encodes CASGRTGDEQFF. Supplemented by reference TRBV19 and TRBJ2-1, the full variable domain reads DGGITQSPKYLFRKEGQNVTLSCEQNLNHDAMYWYRQDPGQGLRLIYYSQIVNDFQKGDIAEGYSVSREKKESFPLTVTSAQKNPTAFYLCASGRTGDEQFFGPGTRLTVL.

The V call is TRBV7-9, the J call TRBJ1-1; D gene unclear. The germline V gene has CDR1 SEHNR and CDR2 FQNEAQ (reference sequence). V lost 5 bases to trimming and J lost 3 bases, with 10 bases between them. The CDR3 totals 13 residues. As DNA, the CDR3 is TGTGCCAGCAGCCGGGATATGGACACTGAAGCTTTCTTT. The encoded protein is CASSRDMDTEAFF. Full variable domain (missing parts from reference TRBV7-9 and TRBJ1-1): DTGVSQNPRHKITKRGQNVTFRCDPISEHNRLYWYRQTLGQGPEFLTYFQNEAQLEKSRLLSDRFSAERPKGSFSTLEIQRTEQGDSAMYLCASSRDMDTEAFFGQGTRLTVV.

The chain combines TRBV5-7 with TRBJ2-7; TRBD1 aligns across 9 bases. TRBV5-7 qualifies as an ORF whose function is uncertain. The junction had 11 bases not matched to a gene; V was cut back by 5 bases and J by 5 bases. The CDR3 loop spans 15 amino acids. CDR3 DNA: TGTGCCAGCAGTTGCATCCGGGACAGGGTCAACGAGCAGTACTTC. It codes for CASSCIRDRVNEQYF.